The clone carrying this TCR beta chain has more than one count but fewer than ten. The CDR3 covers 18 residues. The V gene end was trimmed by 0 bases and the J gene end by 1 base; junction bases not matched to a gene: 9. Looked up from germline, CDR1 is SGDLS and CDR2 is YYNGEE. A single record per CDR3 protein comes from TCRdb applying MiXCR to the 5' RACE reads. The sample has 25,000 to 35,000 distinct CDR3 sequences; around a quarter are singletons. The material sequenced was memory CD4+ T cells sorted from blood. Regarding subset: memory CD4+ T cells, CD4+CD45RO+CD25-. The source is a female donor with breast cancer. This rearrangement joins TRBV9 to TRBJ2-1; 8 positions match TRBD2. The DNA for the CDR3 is TGTGCCAGCAGCGTAGAGTCTAGCGGGTTCGGGTCCTACAATGAGCAGTTCTTC. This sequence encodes CASSVESSGFGSYNEQFF.